The 6 T cell receptor beta chains listed next were all sequenced from one sample in a study. From the RT-PCR reads, TCRdb called clonotypes with MiXCR, one entry per CDR3 protein. The sample records more than 600,000 distinct CDR3 sequences, more than 13% being singletons. The sequenced sample consisted of memory CD4+ T cells from blood. All receptors derive from a female donor in good health, serving as a healthy control.

This chain links TRBV5-8 with TRBJ1-1, with no clear D. The CDR3 consists of 13 residues. The V end was cut by 1 base, the J end by 4 bases, with 8 bases between. Germline CDR1 SGHTS, CDR2 YDEGEE. In DNA form, the CDR3 reads TGTGCCAGCAGCTTGCGTAGGAGCACTGAAGCTTTCTTT. Its translation is CASSLRRSTEAFF.

The table lists this clonotype with a few counts. This CDR3 reads CSFRGLADNEQFF. In DNA, the CDR3 is TGCAGTTTCCGGGGACTAGCGGACAATGAGCAGTTCTTC. The chain has TRBV20-1 and TRBJ2-1, with TRBD2 matching 11 bases. Looked up from germline, CDR1 is DFQATT and CDR2 is SNEGSKA (reference sequence). The CDR3 covers 13 residues. Trimming at V came to 8 bases and at J to 5 bases, leaving 5 bases not matched to a gene.

The rearrangement uses TRBV12-3 or TRBV12-4 and TRBJ2-1; either TRBD1 or TRBD2 may supply D (5 bases each). V was shortened by 1 base and J by 0 bases, with 13 bases between the two germline ends. This CDR3 contains 17 residues. The CDR3 region is CASSLVRSGSSYNEQFF. The CDR3 DNA reads TGTGCCAGCAGTTTAGTGAGGTCAGGGAGCTCCTACAATGAGCAGTTCTTC.

This clonotype occurred a few times. The chain employs TRBV5-1 and TRBJ2-3; D perhaps matches TRBD1 (6 bases). Deletions cut 0 bases from V and 4 bases from J, with 12 bases between. Per the germline V gene, CDR1 is SGHRS and CDR2 is YFSETQ. This CDR3 contains 15 residues. As DNA, the CDR3 is TGCGCCAGCAGCTTGGCCCACGCAGGGGCAGATACGCAGTATTTT. This codes for CASSLAHAGADTQYF.

This clonotype was recorded at least ten times. The chain combines TRBV12-3 or TRBV12-4 with TRBJ2-1; D is ambiguous. Deletions cut 7 bases from V and 4 bases from J, with 11 bases between. This CDR3 is built from 13 residues. CDR3 sequence reads: CASTIDQYNEQFF. As DNA, the CDR3 is TGTGCCAGCACCATTGACCAGTACAATGAGCAGTTCTTC.

This clonotype was detected a few times. This chain joins TRBV3-1 and TRBJ2-1; the D is unclear. V was cut by 2 bases and J by 5 bases, with 10 bases left in between. This CDR3 is 14 amino acids long. Germline-derived CDR1 and CDR2 are LGHDT and YNNKEL (reference sequence). The CDR3 sequence is CASSQWGPNNEQFF. The CDR3 coding sequence is TGTGCCAGCAGCCAATGGGGTCCGAACAATGAGCAGTTCTTC.